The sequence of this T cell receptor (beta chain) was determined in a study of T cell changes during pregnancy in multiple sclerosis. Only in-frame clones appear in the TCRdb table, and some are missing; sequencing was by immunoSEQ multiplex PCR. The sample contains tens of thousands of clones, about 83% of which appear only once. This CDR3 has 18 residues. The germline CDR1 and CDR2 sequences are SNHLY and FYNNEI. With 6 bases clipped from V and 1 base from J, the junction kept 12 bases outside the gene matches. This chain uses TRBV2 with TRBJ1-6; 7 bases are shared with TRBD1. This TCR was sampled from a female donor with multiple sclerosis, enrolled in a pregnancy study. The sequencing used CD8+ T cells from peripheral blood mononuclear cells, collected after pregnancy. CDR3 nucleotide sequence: TGTGCCAGCAGCACGCCTAACAGGGGAGTATCCTATAATTCACCCCTCCACTTT. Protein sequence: CASSTPNRGVSYNSPLHF.